This T cell receptor (beta chain) is from a study of blood T cells in healthy people across ages. Primers used in a second PCR of roughly 6 to 11 cycles were a sample-barcoded 5' primer and a J-beta primer mix. MiXCR was run by TCRdb on the 5' RACE reads, yielding one entry per CDR3 protein. The sample gives around 2 million distinct CDR3 sequences, about two fifths of which show up once; 23% is in the top ten. This TCR derives from a human donor in good health. Sequenced sample: blood.

DNA for the CDR3: TGTGCCAGCAGTTACTCGCACGAAGGGAACGAGCAGTACTTC. This gives the protein CASSYSHEGNEQYF. The rearrangement uses TRBV6-5 and TRBJ2-7; D unresolved. With 0 bases removed from V and 5 bases from J, the gap between germline ends came to 11 bases. This CDR3 has 14 residues. CDR1 and CDR2 (germline): MNHEY, SVGAGI.